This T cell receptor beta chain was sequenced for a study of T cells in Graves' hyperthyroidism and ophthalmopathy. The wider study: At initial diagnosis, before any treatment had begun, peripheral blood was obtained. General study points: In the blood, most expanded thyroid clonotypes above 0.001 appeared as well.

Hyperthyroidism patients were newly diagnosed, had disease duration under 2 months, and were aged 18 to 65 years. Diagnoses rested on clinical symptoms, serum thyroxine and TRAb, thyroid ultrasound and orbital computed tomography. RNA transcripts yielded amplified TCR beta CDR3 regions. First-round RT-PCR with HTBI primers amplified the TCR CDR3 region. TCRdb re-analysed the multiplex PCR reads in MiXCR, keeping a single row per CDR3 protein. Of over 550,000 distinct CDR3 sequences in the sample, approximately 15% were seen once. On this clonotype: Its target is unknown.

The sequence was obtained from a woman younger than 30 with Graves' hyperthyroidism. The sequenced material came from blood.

The CDR3: CASSYGDSWGYTF. The CDR3 coding sequence is TGTGCCAGCAGTTACGGGGATAGTTGGGGCTACACCTTC. The chain recombines TRBV6-5 with TRBJ1-2; no firm D call. V was cut by 2 bases and J by 8 bases, with 12 bases left in between. The CDR3 runs to 13 residues. Germline V gene lookup returns CDR1 MNHEY and CDR2 SVGAGI.